The sequence of this TCR beta chain was determined in a study of blood T cell repertoires in COVID-19. Study overall: Researchers got acute and convalescent COVID-19 samples from the United States, Italy and Spain. The analysed material was cDNA or gDNA that came from T cells, B-cell-depleted T cells, or PBMCs.

Per the original data handling: It was from reference gene primer amplification that nucleated cell counts were estimated. Repertoires were generated with immunoSEQ multiplex PCR, while TCRdb's copy carries only in-frame clones and drops some. That table supplies the V and J calls and clone size; D and trimming were determined from the DNA. The sample gives around 130,000 clones, 88% of which show up once; roughly a tenth is in the top ten. V trimming: 0 bases; J trimming: 1 base; junction bases outside the gene matches: 4. Germline CDR1 is KGHSH and CDR2 is LQKENI. CDR3 length: 18 amino acids. The sample taken for sequencing was peripheral blood. This TCR came from a man in his 60s with active or convalescent COVID-19. The chain is built from TRBV18 and TRBJ2-2; 11 positions match TRBD2. The DNA of the CDR3 is TGTGCCAGCTCACCACCGATTCTAGCGGGAGGGAACACCGGGGAGCTGTTTTTT. It translates to CASSPPILAGGNTGELFF.